This is a list of T cell receptor beta chains from one sample in a study of Graves' ophthalmopathy and Graves' hyperthyroidism. TCRdb analysed the multiplex PCR reads with MiXCR anew, one entry per CDR3 protein. Of 650,000 to 800,000 distinct CDR3 sequences in the sample, roughly two fifths were seen once. Sample: peripheral blood. All receptors come from an adult man with Graves' ophthalmopathy. CDR3s include the opening cysteine and the closing phenylalanine or tryptophan. The order of the fields is J gene, clone size, V gene, D gene, CDR3 DNA, CDR3 protein. The D gene is left open where the match is weak. Size tells how often a clone was seen (once, few, many) or the class of an expanded clone, and some rows leave it out.

>TRBJ1-2|many|TRBV2|.
TGTGCCAGCAGTGACCGGGAAGCCTCCCGCAACACCTTC
CASSDREASRNTF
>TRBJ1-2|.|TRBV5-1|TRBD1
TGCGCCAGCAGCTCCGCTCAGGGGGCTTGGGGCTACACCTTC
CASSSAQGAWGYTF
>TRBJ1-6|few|TRBV19|.
TGTGCCCTATCTTCGGGGGCCGGTTATAATTCACCCCTCCACTTT
CALSSGAGYNSPLHF
>TRBJ1-1|many|TRBV5-1|.
TGCGCCAGCAGCTTACAGGGAGTTCGATGGACTGAAGCTTTCTTT
CASSLQGVRWTEAFF
>TRBJ2-2|.|TRBV2|.
TGTGCCAGCAGTGAAATATCGACATCCGGGGAGCTGTTTTTT
CASSEISTSGELFF
>TRBJ1-2|.|TRBV30|.
TGTGCCTGGACTCAGGGGAATGGCTACACCTTC
CAWTQGNGYTF
>TRBJ1-4|.|TRBV9|.
TGTGCCAGCAGCGGAAGTCATGGCGGGGAAAAACTGTTTTTT
CASSGSHGGEKLFF
>TRBJ2-7|.|TRBV15|.
TGTGCCACCAGCAGTTTAGGGGGAACCTACGAGCAGTACTTC
CATSSLGGTYEQYF
>TRBJ2-7|many|TRBV29-1|TRBD2
TGCAGCGATGGTTCGGTCACAGGAGATCTCCCGGGACTAGCGGGAGCCTACTACGAGCAGTACTTC
CSDGSVTGDLPGLAGAYYEQYF
>TRBJ1-1|many|TRBV20-1|TRBD1
TGCAGTGCTAGACGGACAGGGGGGATGGACACTGAAGCTTTCTTT
CSARRTGGMDTEAFF
>TRBJ1-2|.|TRBV20-1|.
TGCAGTGCATGGGACACCTCCTCTTCTAACTATGGCTACACCTTC
CSAWDTSSSNYGYTF
>TRBJ1-2|.|TRBV10-3|TRBD1
TGTGCCAGCAGTTACCGTTCAGGGGGCCCCTACCCCTATGGCTACACCTTC
CASSYRSGGPYPYGYTF
>TRBJ2-1|.|TRBV19|TRBD1
TGTGCCAGTAGTTCGGGACAGGGTACGGATGAGCAGTTCTTC
CASSSGQGTDEQFF
>TRBJ2-1|few|TRBV25-1|.
TGTGCCAGCAGTTGGCGGGGACCTCTCAATGAGCAGTTCTTC
CASSWRGPLNEQFF
>TRBJ1-5|.|TRBV25-1|TRBD1
TGTGCCAGCCAACCGGTGGCCGGGACAGGAAATCAGCCCCAGCATTTT
CASQPVAGTGNQPQHF
>TRBJ1-5|many|TRBV19|TRBD1
TGTGGCCCTGACAGGGGCCGCAATCAGCCCCAGCATTTT
CGPDRGRNQPQHF
>TRBJ2-7|.|TRBV10-3|TRBD2
TGTGCCACCAGAGGACTAGCGATGTGGGAGCAGTACTTC
CATRGLAMWEQYF
>TRBJ1-2|many|TRBV10-3|TRBD1
TGTGCCAGCAGTGGGGACAGGGCGTCAGGCGGCTACACCTTC
CASSGDRASGGYTF
>TRBJ2-2|.|TRBV7-9|.
TGTGCCAGCAGCTTACAGGAAGACACCGGGGAGCTGTTTTTT
CASSLQEDTGELFF
>TRBJ1-3|many|TRBV10-3|.
TGTGCCATCCAACCCTCCCCCAACTCTGGAAACACCATATATTTT
CAIQPSPNSGNTIYF
>TRBJ2-7|.|TRBV7-9|.
TGTGCCAGCAGCTTAGCCCTGGGCAGGACCTACGAGCAGTACTTC
CASSLALGRTYEQYF
>TRBJ1-2|once|TRBV15|.
TGTGCCACCAGCGCGCAGGGGCTTAGGAGCTACACCTTC
CATSAQGLRSYTF
>TRBJ2-7|.|TRBV2|.
TGTGCCAGCAGCGGACAGTACTTC
CASSGQYF
>TRBJ2-5|.|TRBV7-2|TRBD1
TGTGCCAGCAGCTTAGTGGCGGGACAGGTCTACAATGAGCAGTACTTC
CASSLVAGQVYNEQYF
>TRBJ2-6|.|TRBV5-1|TRBD1
TGCGCCACCCAGTTCGGTCCCGGGACAGACTATTCTGTGGCCAGCGTCCTGACTTTC
CATQFGPGTDYSVASVLTF
>TRBJ1-5|many|TRBV19|.
TGTGCCAGTAGTATATCATGGGGCAATCAGCCCCAGCATTTT
CASSISWGNQPQHF
>TRBJ1-5|.|TRBV6-1|.
TGTGCCAGCAGTTACCCAGGCTTAAATCAGCCCCAGCATTTT
CASSYPGLNQPQHF
>TRBJ2-7|many|TRBV2|.
TGTGCCAGCACTGACAGATGGGGGCGCGAGGGTGGCGAGCAGTACTTC
CASTDRWGREGGEQYF
>TRBJ2-7|many|TRBV7-9|.
TGTGCCAGCAGCACCTACAGGGATCCCAACGAGCAGTACTTC
CASSTYRDPNEQYF
>TRBJ1-4|once|TRBV10-3|.
TGTGCCATCAGTGCGGCAGGGGATGAAAAACTGTTTTTT
CAISAAGDEKLFF
>TRBJ1-6|.|TRBV7-9|.
TGTGCCAGCAGCCCCCAGGACCCGAGCTCCTATAATTCACCCCTCCACTTT
CASSPQDPSSYNSPLHF
>TRBJ2-7|.|TRBV27|.
TGTGCCAGCAGTTTATCCGTCATGGGTTCGTGGGAGCAGTACTTC
CASSLSVMGSWEQYF
>TRBJ1-5|.|TRBV27|TRBD1
TGTGCCAGCAGTGGGGGACAGGACTATAGCAATCAGCCCCAGCATTTT
CASSGGQDYSNQPQHF
>TRBJ1-2|many|TRBV9|.
TGTGCCAGCAGCGTGTCATCTGGGTATGGCTACACCTTC
CASSVSSGYGYTF
>TRBJ1-1|many|TRBV19|.
TGTGCCTGCCGACAGCCTGACATGAACACTGAAGCTTTCTTT
CACRQPDMNTEAFF
>TRBJ1-2|many|TRBV7-2|.
TGTGCCAGCAGTGGAACAGGCGCCTACTGGGGCTACACCTTC
CASSGTGAYWGYTF
>TRBJ2-5|.|TRBV11-1|TRBD1
TGTGCCAGCAGCTCCCGGACAGGGGGGAGACCGGAGACCCAGTACTTC
CASSSRTGGRPETQYF
>TRBJ2-7|many|TRBV9|.
TGTGCCAGCAGCGTAGGTACTAGCCACGAGCAGTACTTC
CASSVGTSHEQYF
>TRBJ1-6|many|TRBV7-2|.
TGTGCCAGCAGCTTCCGGAGGGGGGTTAAGGCTTCACCCCTCCACTTT
CASSFRRGVKASPLHF
>TRBJ1-5|many|TRBV20-1|TRBD1
TGCAGTGCTAGAGCCGGGACAGGGGGCAGCCAGCCCCAGCATTTT
CSARAGTGGSQPQHF
>TRBJ2-5|few|TRBV12-3/TRBV12-4|TRBD2
TGTGCCAGCAGTTTACGACTCTTAGCGGGGGGGCGTTATCGGGAGACCCAGTACTTC
CASSLRLLAGGRYRETQYF
>TRBJ2-5|many|TRBV7-2|TRBD2
TGTGCCAGCAGTTACGGACTAGCGGGTACACAAGAGACCCAGTACTTC
CASSYGLAGTQETQYF